This T cell receptor beta chain was sequenced for a study of shared clonotypes between healthy human individuals. Trimming stripped 7 bases from V and 0 bases from J, with 3 bases between. Germline V gene lookup returns CDR1 MNHNS and CDR2 SASEGT. The CDR3 runs to 12 residues. In its sample, this clone was seen once. The table came from immunoSEQ multiplex PCR; TCRdb's copy has only in-frame clones and leaves some out. The data contain under 2.5 million clones, approximately 90% of them singletons. The source of this sequence is a man younger than 30 in good health. Some clones in this sample may be carry-over from other donors' samples. The V gene is TRBV6-1, the J gene TRBJ1-4; no firm D call. Sequencing was done on a sample of naive CD4+ T cells from PBMCs. The subset was: CD45RA+ positively selected. The CDR3 loop is CASTATNEKLFF. The CDR3 bases are TGTGCCAGCACCGCAACTAATGAAAAACTGTTTTTT.